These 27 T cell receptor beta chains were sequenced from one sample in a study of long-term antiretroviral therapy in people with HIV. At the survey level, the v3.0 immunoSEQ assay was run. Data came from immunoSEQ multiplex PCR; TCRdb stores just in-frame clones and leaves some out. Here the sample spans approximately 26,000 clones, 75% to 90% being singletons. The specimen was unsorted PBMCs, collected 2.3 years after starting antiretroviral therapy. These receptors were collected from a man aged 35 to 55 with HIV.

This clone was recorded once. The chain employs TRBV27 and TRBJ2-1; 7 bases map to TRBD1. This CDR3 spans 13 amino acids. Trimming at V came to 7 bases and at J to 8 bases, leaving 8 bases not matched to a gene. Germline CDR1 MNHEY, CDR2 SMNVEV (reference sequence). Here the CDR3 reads CASTSPTGDEQFF. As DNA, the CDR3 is TGTGCCAGCACCTCTCCTACAGGGGATGAGCAGTTCTTC.

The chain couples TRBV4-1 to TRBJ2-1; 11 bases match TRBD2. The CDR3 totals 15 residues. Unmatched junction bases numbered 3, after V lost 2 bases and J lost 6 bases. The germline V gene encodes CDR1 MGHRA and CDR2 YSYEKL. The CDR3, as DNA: TGCGCCAGCAGCCAATCTAGCGGGGGGCTCAATGAGCAGTTCTTC. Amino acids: CASSQSSGGLNEQFF.

CDR3 sequence: CASSWGRGPGQPQHF. The CDR3 DNA reads TGTGCCAGCAGCTGGGGCAGGGGGCCGGGACAGCCCCAGCATTTT. The V gene is TRBV5-6, the J gene TRBJ1-5; 8 bases agree with TRBD1. The J segment lost 7 bases and the V segment lost 3 bases, leaving 9 bases of the junction unmatched. Germline CDR1 SGHDT, CDR2 YYEEEE. This CDR3 spans 15 amino acids.

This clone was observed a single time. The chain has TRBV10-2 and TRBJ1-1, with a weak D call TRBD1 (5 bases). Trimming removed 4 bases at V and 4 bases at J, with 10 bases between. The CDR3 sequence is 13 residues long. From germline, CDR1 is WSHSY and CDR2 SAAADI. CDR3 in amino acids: CASSVGGGTEAFF. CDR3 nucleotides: TGCGCCAGCAGTGTGGGGGGGGGCACTGAAGCTTTCTTT.

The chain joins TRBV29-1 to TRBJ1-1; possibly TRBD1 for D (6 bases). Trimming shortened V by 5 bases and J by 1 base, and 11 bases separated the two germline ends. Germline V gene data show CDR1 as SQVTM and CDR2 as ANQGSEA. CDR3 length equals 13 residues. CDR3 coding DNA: TGCAGCGTTTGGCGGACAGCGAACACTGAAGCTTTCTTT. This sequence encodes CSVWRTANTEAFF.

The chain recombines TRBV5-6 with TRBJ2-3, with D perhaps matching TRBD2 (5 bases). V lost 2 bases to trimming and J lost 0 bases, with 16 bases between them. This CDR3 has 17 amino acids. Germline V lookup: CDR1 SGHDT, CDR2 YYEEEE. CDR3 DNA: TGTGCCAGCAGCTTAGGCAGCGGATTTGTTAGCACAGATACGCAGTATTTT. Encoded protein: CASSLGSGFVSTDTQYF.

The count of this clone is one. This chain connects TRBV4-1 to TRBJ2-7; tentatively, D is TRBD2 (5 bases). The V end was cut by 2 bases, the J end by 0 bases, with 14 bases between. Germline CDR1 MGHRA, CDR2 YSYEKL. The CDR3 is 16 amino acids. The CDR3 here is CASSQQTNRRSYEQYF. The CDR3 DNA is TGCGCCAGCAGCCAACAGACTAACCGCCGCTCCTACGAGCAGTACTTC.

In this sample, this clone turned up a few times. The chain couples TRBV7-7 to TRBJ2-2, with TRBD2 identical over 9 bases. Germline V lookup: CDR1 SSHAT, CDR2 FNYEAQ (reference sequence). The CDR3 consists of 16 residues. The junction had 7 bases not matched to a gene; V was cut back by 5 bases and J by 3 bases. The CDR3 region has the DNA TGTGCCAGCAGCATAGGTGGCGGGAGGGACACCGGGGAGCTGTTTTTT. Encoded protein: CASSIGGGRDTGELFF.

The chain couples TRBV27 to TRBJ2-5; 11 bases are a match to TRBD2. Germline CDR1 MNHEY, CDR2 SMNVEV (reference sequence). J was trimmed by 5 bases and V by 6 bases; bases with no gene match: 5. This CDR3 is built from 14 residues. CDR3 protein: CASSLAGGGETQYF. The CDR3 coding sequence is TGTGCCAGCAGCCTAGCGGGAGGTGGGGAGACCCAGTACTTC.

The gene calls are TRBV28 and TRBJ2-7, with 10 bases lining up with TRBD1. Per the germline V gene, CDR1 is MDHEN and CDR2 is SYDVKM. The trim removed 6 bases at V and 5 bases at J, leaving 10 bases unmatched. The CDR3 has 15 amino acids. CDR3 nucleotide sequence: TGTGCCAGCAGCCAATGGAGGACAGGGGGGAACGAGCAGTACTTC. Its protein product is CASSQWRTGGNEQYF.

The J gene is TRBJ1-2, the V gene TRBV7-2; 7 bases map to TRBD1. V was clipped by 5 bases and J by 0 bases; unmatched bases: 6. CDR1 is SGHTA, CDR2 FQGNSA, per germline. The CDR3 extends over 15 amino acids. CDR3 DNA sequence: TGTGCCAGCAGCCACCGGGACAGCACTAACTATGGCTACACCTTC. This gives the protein CASSHRDSTNYGYTF. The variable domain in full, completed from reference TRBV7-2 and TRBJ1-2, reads GAGVSQSPSNKVTEKGKDVELRCDPISGHTALYWYRQSLGQGLEFLIYFQGNSAPDKSGLPSDRFSAERTGGSVSTLTIQRTQQEDSAVYLCASSHRDSTNYGYTFGSGTRLTVV.

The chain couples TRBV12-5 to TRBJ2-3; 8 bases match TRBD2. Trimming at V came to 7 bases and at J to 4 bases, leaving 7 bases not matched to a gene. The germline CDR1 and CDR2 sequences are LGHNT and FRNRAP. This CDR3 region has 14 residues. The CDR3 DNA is TGTGCTAGTGCCCCGACTAGCGTCTCAGATACGCAGTATTTT. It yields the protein CASAPTSVSDTQYF.

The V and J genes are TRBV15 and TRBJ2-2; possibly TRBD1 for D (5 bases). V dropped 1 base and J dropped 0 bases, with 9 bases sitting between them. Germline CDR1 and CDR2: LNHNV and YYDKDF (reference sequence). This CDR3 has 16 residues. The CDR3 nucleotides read TGTGCCACCAGCAGAGCCGAGACAGCGAACACCGGGGAGCTGTTTTTT. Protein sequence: CATSRAETANTGELFF.

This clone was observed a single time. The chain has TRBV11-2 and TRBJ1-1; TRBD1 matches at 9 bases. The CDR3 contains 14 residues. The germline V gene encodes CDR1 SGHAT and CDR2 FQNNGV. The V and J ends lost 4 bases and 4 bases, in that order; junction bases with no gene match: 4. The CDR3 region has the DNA TGTGCCAGCAGCTCTTACAGGGGGCTCACTGAAGCTTTCTTT. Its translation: CASSSYRGLTEAFF.

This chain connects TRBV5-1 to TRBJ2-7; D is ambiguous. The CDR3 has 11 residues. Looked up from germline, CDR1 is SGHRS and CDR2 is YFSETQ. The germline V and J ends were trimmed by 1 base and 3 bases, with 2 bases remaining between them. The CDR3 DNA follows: TGCGCCAGCAGCTTGAACTACGAGCAGTACTTC. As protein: CASSLNYEQYF.

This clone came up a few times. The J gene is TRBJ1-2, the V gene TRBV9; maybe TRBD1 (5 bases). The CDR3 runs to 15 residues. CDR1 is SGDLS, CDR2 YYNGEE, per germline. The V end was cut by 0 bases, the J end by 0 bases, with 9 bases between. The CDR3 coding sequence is TGTGCCAGCAGCGTAGAGGGGAACACTAACTATGGCTACACCTTC. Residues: CASSVEGNTNYGYTF.

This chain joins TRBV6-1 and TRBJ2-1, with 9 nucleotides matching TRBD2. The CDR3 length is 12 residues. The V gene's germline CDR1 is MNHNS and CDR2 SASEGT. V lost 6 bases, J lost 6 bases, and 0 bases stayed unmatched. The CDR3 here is CASRLAGNEQFF. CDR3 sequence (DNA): TGTGCCAGCAGACTAGCGGGCAATGAGCAGTTCTTC.

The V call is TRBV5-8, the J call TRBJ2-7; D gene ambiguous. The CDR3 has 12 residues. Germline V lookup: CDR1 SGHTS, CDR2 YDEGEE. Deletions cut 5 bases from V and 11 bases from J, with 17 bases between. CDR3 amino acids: CASSSSRWMKYF. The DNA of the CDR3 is TGTGCCAGCAGTTCCTCACGTTGGATGAAGTACTTC.

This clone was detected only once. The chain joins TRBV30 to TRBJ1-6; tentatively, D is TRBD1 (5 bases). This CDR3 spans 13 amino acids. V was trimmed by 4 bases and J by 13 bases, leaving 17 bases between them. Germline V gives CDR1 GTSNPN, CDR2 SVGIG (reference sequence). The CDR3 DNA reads TGTGCCTGGATGATGGCGAGGGGCGCCCCCCTCCACTTT. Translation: CAWMMARGAPLHF. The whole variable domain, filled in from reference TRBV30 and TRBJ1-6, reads SQTIHQWPATLVQPVGSPLSLECTVEGTSNPNLYWYRQAAGRGLQLLFYSVGIGQISSEVPQNLSASRPQDRQFILSSKKLLLSDSGFYLCAWMMARGAPLHFGNGTRLTVT.

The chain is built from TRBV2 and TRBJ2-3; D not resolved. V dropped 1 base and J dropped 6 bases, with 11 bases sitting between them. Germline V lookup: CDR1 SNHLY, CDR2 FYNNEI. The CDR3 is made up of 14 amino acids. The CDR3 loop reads CASSEVRLRDTQYF. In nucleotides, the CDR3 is TGTGCCAGCAGTGAAGTCCGCCTTAGGGATACGCAGTATTTT.

CDR3 in DNA: TGCGCCAGCAGTGAGCCCGGGACTACAGATACGCAGTATTTT. Its translation: CASSEPGTTDTQYF. The chain has TRBV10-2 and TRBJ2-3; D might be TRBD2 (6 bases). The V gene lost 2 bases and the J gene lost 3 bases, with 9 bases spanning the gap. The CDR3 spans 14 residues. CDR1 is WSHSY, CDR2 SAAADI, per germline.

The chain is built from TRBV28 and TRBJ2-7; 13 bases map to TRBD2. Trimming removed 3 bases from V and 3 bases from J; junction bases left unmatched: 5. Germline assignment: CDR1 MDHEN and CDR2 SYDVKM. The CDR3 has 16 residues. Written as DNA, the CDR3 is TGTGCCAGCAGTTTTGGGACTAGCGGGACCTACTACGAGCAGTACTTC. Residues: CASSFGTSGTYYEQYF.

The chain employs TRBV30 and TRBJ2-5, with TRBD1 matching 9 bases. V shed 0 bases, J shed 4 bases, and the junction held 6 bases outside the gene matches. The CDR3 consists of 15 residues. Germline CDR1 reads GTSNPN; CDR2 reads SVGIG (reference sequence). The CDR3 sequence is CAWSVGDRGSETQYF. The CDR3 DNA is TGTGCCTGGAGTGTCGGAGACAGGGGGTCAGAGACCCAGTACTTC.

CDR3 residues: CAWSAPMGREAYEQYF. In nucleotides, the CDR3 is TGTGCCTGGAGTGCTCCCATGGGGCGAGAGGCCTACGAGCAGTACTTC. The chain links TRBV30 to TRBJ2-7; the D gene is possibly TRBD1 (5 bases). Germline V gene sequence: CDR1 GTSNPN, CDR2 SVGIG (reference sequence). V lost 1 base and J 2 bases, leaving 18 bases between the germline ends. The CDR3 extends over 16 amino acids.

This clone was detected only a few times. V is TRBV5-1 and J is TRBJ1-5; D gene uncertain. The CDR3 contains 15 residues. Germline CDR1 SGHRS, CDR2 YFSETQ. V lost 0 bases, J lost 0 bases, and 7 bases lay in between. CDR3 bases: TGCGCCAGCAGCTTGGACGCCGATAGCAATCAGCCCCAGCATTTT. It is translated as CASSLDADSNQPQHF.

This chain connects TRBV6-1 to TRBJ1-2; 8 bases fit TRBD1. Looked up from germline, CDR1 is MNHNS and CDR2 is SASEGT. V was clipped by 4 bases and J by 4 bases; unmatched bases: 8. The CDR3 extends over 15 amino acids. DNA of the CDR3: TGTGCCAGCAGTGCCGGGACAGGTTTTATCTATGGCTACACCTTC. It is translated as CASSAGTGFIYGYTF.

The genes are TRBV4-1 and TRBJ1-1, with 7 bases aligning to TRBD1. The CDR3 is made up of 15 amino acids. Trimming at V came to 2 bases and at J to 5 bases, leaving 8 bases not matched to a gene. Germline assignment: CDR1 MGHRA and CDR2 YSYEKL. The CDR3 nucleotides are TGCGCCAGCAGCCAACCGGGACAGCTGTGGACTGAAGCTTTCTTT. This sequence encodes CASSQPGQLWTEAFF.